A single T cell receptor (beta chain) is shown here with its context. The assay was immunoSEQ multiplex PCR, and TCRdb's table has in-frame clones only and misses some. Of 85,000 to 100,000 clones listed, 65% to 70% are singletons. These data are taken from a study of shared clonotypes between healthy human individuals. All donors qualified as healthy HIV-negative adults and had experienced no recent acute infections or vaccinations. V shed 1 base and J 0 bases; nucleotides not matched to a gene: 3. The CDR3 has 16 residues. Germline lookup yields CDR1 MGHDK and CDR2 SYGVNS. This TCR derives from a young man in good health. Input material: memory CD8+ T cells sorted from blood. Noted subset: CD45RO+ cells pooled with CCR7-negative TemRA cells. The J gene is TRBJ2-1, the V gene TRBV25-1; the match to TRBD2 covers 7 bases. The CDR3 nucleotides are TGTGCCAGCAGTGAATCTAGCGGTAGCTCCTACAATGAGCAGTTCTTC. Its translation is CASSESSGSSYNEQFF.